This T cell receptor beta chain was recovered during a study of blood T cell repertoires in COVID-19. As for the study in general: The United States, Italy and Spain were the sources of the acute and convalescent COVID-19 samples. In each case, the material was cDNA or gDNA derived from T cells, B-cell-depleted T cells, or PBMCs.

Per the original methods: Amplification from reference gene primers served as the basis for estimated nucleated cell counts. Generated by immunoSEQ multiplex PCR, the TCRdb table keeps only in-frame clones and is missing some. V and J calls plus clone size are reproduced from that table; the DNA served to infer D and trimming. The sample records under 350,000 clones, 85% being singletons. The germline V gene has CDR1 SQVTM and CDR2 ANQGSEA. Losses at the gene ends were 7 bases for V and 5 bases for J; bases not matched to a gene: 5. The CDR3 consists of 12 residues. The origin of this receptor is a human donor in a cohort sampled during active COVID-19. Sequencing used peripheral blood. The chain has TRBV29-1 and TRBJ2-1, with 7 bases fitting TRBD1. The CDR3 nucleotides read TGCAGCGCTCGGACAGGTAACAATGAGCAGTTCTTC. It specifies CSARTGNNEQFF.